This is a list of T cell receptor beta chains from one sample in a study of control samples from healthy donors and cancer patients. Assay: immunoSEQ multiplex PCR; the TCRdb copy retains only in-frame clones and omits some. The repertoire holds 100,000 to 150,000 clones, with approximately 92% as singletons. Sequencing input: PBMCs. The origin of the receptors is an elderly man with head and neck cancer. Both conserved end residues are part of each CDR3. Expanded clones get a size class; other rows say once, few or many, or leave the size out.

V	J	size	CDR3
TRBV7-6	TRBJ2-6	.	CASSLVGSGANVLTF
TRBV5-6	TRBJ1-2	few	CASSLSPAGLLTHGYTF
TRBV5-1	TRBJ2-5	.	CATTKQGVGETQYF
TRBV18	TRBJ2-2	.	CASSPSVRSNTGELFF
TRBV7-5	TRBJ2-7	.	CARSLAGPGQRPYEQYF
TRBV9	TRBJ1-2	.	CASSVADRANYGYTF
TRBV10-3	TRBJ2-1	.	CAPPNNEQFF
TRBV19	TRBJ2-1	.	CASSGTGSSSYNEQFF
TRBV7-8	TRBJ1-3	.	CASSLDRIVAGNTIYF
TRBV29-1	TRBJ1-5	.	CSVGEGHSDQPQHF
TRBV2	TRBJ1-5	.	CASGSSRQPQHF
TRBV19	TRBJ2-1	.	CASTPSASGNSYNEQFF
TRBV5-1	TRBJ2-7	.	CASSLWLLGQGLSYEQYF
TRBV4-2	TRBJ2-7	.	CASSSDTSGSYEQYF